Each of the 19 T cell receptor beta chains below was sequenced from the same sample in a study of technical replicates of blood from a handful of donors. Generated by immunoSEQ multiplex PCR, the TCRdb table keeps only in-frame clones and is missing some. The profile shows about 97,000 clones, 95% to 96% of them singletons. The sequencing sample was made of T cells isolated from PBMCs. The receptors come from a human donor in good health.

The rearrangement uses TRBV10-2 and TRBJ2-4; 7 nucleotides agree with TRBD1. Germline V CDR1 and CDR2: WSHSY, SAAADI. The CDR3 spans 14 residues. V lost 6 bases and J lost 1; bases outside the gene matches: 3. CDR3 DNA: TGCGCCAGCAGAGAACAGGGGGCCAAAAACATTCAGTACTTC. Its translation: CASREQGAKNIQYF.

V is TRBV7-2 and J is TRBJ1-2; D gene uncertain. The V gene lost 5 bases and the J gene lost 7 bases, with 11 bases spanning the gap. Germline lookup yields CDR1 SGHTA and CDR2 FQGNSA. The CDR3 has 12 amino acids. The CDR3 DNA reads as TGTGCCAGCAGCAATTTAGATATTGGCTACACCTTC. It yields the protein CASSNLDIGYTF.

The chain uses TRBV2 and TRBJ2-2; D gene unclear. The ends were cut back, 6 bases at V and 6 bases at J, with 8 bases in the middle. Germline values: CDR1 SNHLY, CDR2 FYNNEI. This CDR3 is built from 12 residues. The chain's CDR3 is CASRAKAGELFF. The DNA of the CDR3 is TGTGCCAGCAGAGCTAAAGCCGGGGAGCTGTTTTTT.

The rearrangement links TRBV29-1 to TRBJ1-2; no clear D gene. V dropped 6 bases and J dropped 4 bases, with 12 bases sitting between them. Germline V gene sequence: CDR1 SQVTM, CDR2 ANQGSEA. The CDR3 extends over 12 amino acids. The CDR3: CSVEELFYGYTF. In DNA form, the CDR3 reads TGCAGCGTGGAGGAGTTATTCTATGGCTACACCTTC.

The rearrangement uses TRBV6-1 and TRBJ2-7; 7 bases are a match to TRBD1. V trimming: 4 bases; J trimming: 0 bases; junction bases outside the gene matches: 0. CDR1 MNHNS and CDR2 SASEGT come from the germline V gene. There are 13 residues in the CDR3. Written as DNA, the CDR3 is TGTGCCAGCAGTGGACAGGGCTCCTACGAGCAGTACTTC. Protein product: CASSGQGSYEQYF.

This clone was counted once. The rearrangement joins TRBV6-5 to TRBJ1-1; D is perhaps TRBD1 (5 bases). Germline loops: CDR1 MNHEY, CDR2 SVGAGI. This CDR3 contains 11 residues. V dropped 3 bases and J dropped 9 bases, with 8 bases sitting between them. The CDR3 here is CASSYQGKAFF. In DNA, the CDR3 is TGTGCCAGCAGTTATCAGGGAAAAGCTTTCTTT.

The rearrangement uses TRBV7-3 and TRBJ1-1, with D tentatively TRBD1 (5 bases). Germline CDR1 is SGHTA and CDR2 is FQGTGA. The V end was cut by 0 bases, the J end by 12 bases, with 14 bases between. This CDR3 has 13 amino acids. CDR3 DNA sequence: TGTGCCAGCAGCTTAACACGGTCAGGGAAAACTTTCTTT. Protein: CASSLTRSGKTFF. Full variable domain (outside the CDR3, taken from reference TRBV7-3 and TRBJ1-1): GAGVSQTPSNKVTEKGKYVELRCDPISGHTALYWYRQSLGQGPEFLIYFQGTGAADDSGLPNDRFFAVRPEGSVSTLKIQRTERGDSAVYLCASSLTRSGKTFFGQGTRLTVV.

V is TRBV30 and J is TRBJ2-7; D is perhaps TRBD2 (6 bases). The CDR3 is 14 residues long. Germline V CDR1 and CDR2: GTSNPN, SVGIG (reference sequence). The germline V and J ends were trimmed by 0 bases and 3 bases, with 12 bases remaining between them. The CDR3 protein is CAWSVRRESYEQYF. The CDR3 DNA follows: TGTGCCTGGAGTGTAAGGCGGGAAAGCTACGAGCAGTACTTC. The whole variable domain, remainder taken from reference TRBV30 and TRBJ2-7, is SQTIHQWPATLVQPVGSPLSLECTVEGTSNPNLYWYRQAAGRGLQLLFYSVGIGQISSEVPQNLSASRPQDRQFILSSKKLLLSDSGFYLCAWSVRRESYEQYFGPGTRLTVT.

This clone has just one count. The chain employs TRBV11-3 and TRBJ2-3, with D perhaps TRBD2 (6 bases). Trimming cost V 0 bases and J 3 bases, with 10 bases left between them. The CDR3 has 15 residues. From germline, CDR1 is SGHNT and CDR2 YENEEA. The CDR3 DNA sequence: TGTGCCAGCAGCTTAGAGGGTCTAGCGACAGATACGCAGTATTTT. Its protein is CASSLEGLATDTQYF.

The V and J genes are TRBV7-9 and TRBJ2-1, with a weak D call TRBD2 (5 bases). The CDR3 has 14 amino acids. Germline V CDR1 and CDR2: SEHNR, FQNEAQ (reference sequence). Trimming stripped 5 bases from V and 5 bases from J, with 13 bases between. The CDR3 region is CASSLDLADNEQFF. In DNA form, the CDR3 reads TGTGCCAGCAGCCTCGATCTAGCTGACAATGAGCAGTTCTTC.

The genes are TRBV30 and TRBJ2-4, with a weak D call TRBD2 (5 bases). The ends were cut back, 2 bases at V and 3 bases at J, with 8 bases in the middle. This CDR3 contains 13 residues. Germline CDR1 is GTSNPN and CDR2 is SVGIG (reference sequence). CDR3 in DNA: TGTGCCTGGAGTACCGGAGGCAAAAACATTCAGTACTTC. This encodes CAWSTGGKNIQYF. Full variable domain (outside the CDR3, taken from reference TRBV30 and TRBJ2-4): SQTIHQWPATLVQPVGSPLSLECTVEGTSNPNLYWYRQAAGRGLQLLFYSVGIGQISSEVPQNLSASRPQDRQFILSSKKLLLSDSGFYLCAWSTGGKNIQYFGAGTRLSVL.

This chain joins TRBV6-4 and TRBJ2-3; D is unresolved. V gave up 3 bases and J gave up 0 bases, with 10 bases separating them. Germline CDR1 is MRHNA and CDR2 is SNTAGT. The CDR3 extends over 15 amino acids. The CDR3 loop is CASSDLDGSTDTQYF. The CDR3, as DNA: TGTGCCAGCAGTGATTTAGACGGGAGCACAGATACGCAGTATTTT.

The chain carries TRBV27 and TRBJ2-3; 7 nucleotides align to TRBD2. This CDR3 is built from 15 residues. CDR1 is MNHEY and CDR2 is SMNVEV in the germline V gene (reference sequence). After removal of 8 bases from V and 2 bases from J, the junction contained 10 bases not matched to a gene. The CDR3 protein is CASGGGTTFTDTQYF. CDR3 coding DNA: TGTGCCAGCGGAGGAGGGACTACCTTCACAGATACGCAGTATTTT.

This rearrangement joins TRBV7-9 to TRBJ2-1, with 10 bases aligning to TRBD2. Germline assignment: CDR1 SEHNR and CDR2 FQNEAQ (reference sequence). The CDR3 length is 16 residues. V trimming: 6 bases; J trimming: 4 bases; junction bases outside the gene matches: 9. CDR3 nucleotides: TGTGCCAGCAGTCCGAGCGGGAGGGCCCGTTACAATGAGCAGTTCTTC. This sequence encodes CASSPSGRARYNEQFF. The full variable domain, completed using reference TRBV7-9 and TRBJ2-1, is DTGVSQNPRHKITKRGQNVTFRCDPISEHNRLYWYRQTLGQGPEFLTYFQNEAQLEKSRLLSDRFSAERPKGSFSTLEIQRTEQGDSAMYLCASSPSGRARYNEQFFGPGTRLTVL.

The V call is TRBV4-2, the J call TRBJ1-4; TRBD1 is a possible D gene (5 bases). Per germline, CDR1 LGHNA and CDR2 YNFKEQ. The CDR3 spans 14 residues. Trimming cost V 1 base and J 7 bases, with 10 bases left between them. This CDR3 is CASSQGGESEKLFF. CDR3 bases: TGTGCCAGCAGCCAAGGGGGCGAAAGTGAAAAACTGTTTTTT.

The chain is built from TRBV5-1 and TRBJ2-7, with D possibly being TRBD2 (6 bases). Per germline, CDR1 SGHRS and CDR2 YFSETQ. This CDR3 is built from 13 residues. The V gene lost 5 bases and the J gene lost 4 bases, with 13 bases spanning the gap. The CDR3 spells CASREGIGYEQYF. The CDR3 DNA reads TGCGCCAGCAGGGAGGGGATTGGGTACGAGCAGTACTTC.

The chain uses TRBV14 and TRBJ2-3; 7 bases align to TRBD1. Looked up from germline, CDR1 is SGHDN and CDR2 is FVKESK. V shed 5 bases, J shed 0 bases, and the junction held 5 bases outside the gene matches. The CDR3 loop spans 15 amino acids. Here the CDR3 DNA reads TGTGCCAGCAGCTCCACAGGGGCTAGCACAGATACGCAGTATTTT. Its protein is CASSSTGASTDTQYF.

V and J are TRBV28 and TRBJ2-7; perhaps TRBD2 as D (6 bases). Trimming pared 5 bases from V and 2 bases from J, leaving 16 bases between. This CDR3 has 15 residues. In germline, CDR1 is MDHEN, CDR2 SYDVKM. CDR3 region: CASSSLGGATYEQYF. CDR3 DNA: TGTGCCAGCAGTAGTCTAGGCGGGGCAACCTACGAGCAGTACTTC.

The chain recombines TRBV6-5 with TRBJ2-1; 8 bases align to TRBD2. The germline gives CDR1 MNHEY, CDR2 SVGAGI. The CDR3 extends over 15 amino acids. Trimming removed 6 bases from V and 4 bases from J; junction bases left unmatched: 8. CDR3 loop: CASSLSGRVYNEQFF. CDR3 nucleotides: TGTGCCAGCAGCTTGAGCGGGAGAGTTTACAATGAGCAGTTCTTC.